The next 27 T cell receptor beta chains were all read from a single sample in a study of shared clonotypes between healthy human individuals. Generated by immunoSEQ multiplex PCR, the TCRdb table keeps only in-frame clones and is missing some. This sample has about 2 million clones, with approximately 95% found just once. The sample taken for sequencing was naive CD4+ T cells sorted from blood. Subset noted: CD45RA+ positively selected. These receptors were obtained from a man aged 18 to 30 in good health.

The rearrangement uses TRBV6-5 and TRBJ2-7, with TRBD1 identical over 9 bases. The CDR3 consists of 14 residues. The trim removed 5 bases at V and 4 bases at J, leaving 6 bases unmatched. Germline V gene sequence: CDR1 MNHEY, CDR2 SVGAGI. CDR3 loop: CASSTGGVGYEQYF. CDR3 bases: TGTGCCAGCAGTACAGGGGGCGTCGGGTACGAGCAGTACTTC.

V and J are TRBV6-1 and TRBJ2-3; D call uncertain. Germline CDR1 is MNHNS and CDR2 is SASEGT. CDR3 size: 13 residues. Deletions cut 2 bases from V and 7 bases from J, with 10 bases between. The CDR3 DNA sequence: TGTGCCAGCAGTGAACAGGAAGGAAATACGCAGTATTTT. This sequence encodes CASSEQEGNTQYF.

The V and J genes are TRBV11-3 and TRBJ1-1; TRBD1 agrees at 9 bases. CDR1 SGHNT and CDR2 YENEEA come from the germline V gene. The length of the CDR3 is 14 residues. The ends lost 5 bases at V and 4 bases at J; junction bases unmatched: 5. Written as DNA, the CDR3 is TGTGCCAGCAGCCTACAGGGGGCGTCCACTGAAGCTTTCTTT. This gives the protein CASSLQGASTEAFF.

The genes are TRBV30 and TRBJ1-6; TRBD1 agrees at 11 bases. In germline, CDR1 is GTSNPN, CDR2 SVGIG (reference sequence). Germline trimming cut 8 bases from V and 4 bases from J; bases unmatched to any gene: 1. This CDR3 is built from 13 residues. The CDR3 nucleotides read TGTGCCGGACAGGGGGCGTATAATTCACCCCTCCACTTT. Its translation: CAGQGAYNSPLHF.

This chain joins TRBV11-2 and TRBJ1-4; D not certain. The length of the CDR3 is 17 residues. The V and J ends lost 3 bases and 4 bases respectively, with 18 bases between them. Germline V gives CDR1 SGHAT, CDR2 FQNNGV. For the CDR3, the DNA is TGTGCCAGCAGCTTTATCGACCGGCCAGGCCTTAATGAAAAACTGTTTTTT. Its protein is CASSFIDRPGLNEKLFF.

The sample holds one count of this clone. V gene TRBV5-1 combines with J gene TRBJ2-3; the D gene is possibly TRBD2 (5 bases). The CDR3 extends over 15 amino acids. Trimming took off 2 bases at V and 4 bases at J, with 14 bases between the two ends. Germline V gives CDR1 SGHRS, CDR2 YFSETQ. CDR3 nucleotides: TGCGCCAGCAGCTTACTAGGTTCAAAAGCAGATACGCAGTATTTT. Amino acid sequence: CASSLLGSKADTQYF. The complete variable domain, with remaining parts taken from reference TRBV5-1 and TRBJ2-3, reads KAGVTQTPRYLIKTRGQQVTLSCSPISGHRSVSWYQQTPGQGLQFLFEYFSETQRNKGNFPGRFSGRQFSNSRSEMNVSTLELGDSALYLCASSLLGSKADTQYFGPGTRLTVL.

The rearrangement uses TRBV28 and TRBJ2-2; D may be TRBD2 (7 bases). The CDR3 consists of 15 residues. Germline assignment: CDR1 MDHEN and CDR2 SYDVKM. The V gene lost 9 bases and the J gene lost 4 bases, with 18 bases spanning the gap. CDR3 protein: CASRLGGVSTGELFF. The CDR3 DNA is TGTGCCAGTAGACTAGGGGGGGTCTCCACCGGGGAGCTGTTTTTT.

The DNA of the CDR3 is TGCGCCAGCAGTGACGAGACAGGGGCTACAGATACGCAGTATTTT. Protein sequence: CASSDETGATDTQYF. This chain links TRBV10-1 with TRBJ2-3; 8 nucleotides agree with TRBD1. The CDR3 extends over 15 amino acids. The V segment lost 3 bases and the J segment 3 bases; nucleotides outside the gene matches: 5. Germline V gives CDR1 WNHNN, CDR2 SYGVQD (reference sequence).

With regard to this clone: At the DNA level, this CDR3 is encoded by other sequences in the same sample as well. J is TRBJ1-1 and V is TRBV18; 8 bases match TRBD1. The CDR3 length is 15 residues. V lost 4 bases and J lost 1; bases outside the gene matches: 5. Germline-derived CDR1 and CDR2 are KGHSH and LQKENI. This CDR3 reads CASSLQGAGNTEAFF. The CDR3 DNA follows: TGTGCCAGCTCACTCCAGGGGGCTGGGAACACTGAAGCTTTCTTT.

This chain uses TRBV5-1 with TRBJ1-3; D gene uncertain. The CDR3 is 16 residues long. The V and J ends lost 3 bases and 4 bases respectively, with 17 bases between them. Germline-derived CDR1 and CDR2 are SGHRS and YFSETQ. This chain's CDR3 is CASSSNGPGGGNTIYF. Written as DNA, the CDR3 is TGCGCCAGCAGCTCAAACGGCCCAGGTGGAGGAAACACCATATATTTT.

This clone turned up a few times. This chain connects TRBV27 to TRBJ1-2; TRBD1 agrees at 7 bases. Germline values: CDR1 MNHEY, CDR2 SMNVEV (reference sequence). The J segment lost 3 bases and the V segment lost 6 bases, leaving 10 bases of the junction unmatched. CDR3 length equals 15 residues. DNA of the CDR3: TGTGCCAGCAGCCGCACGAGGGGGCTTGACTATGGCTACACCTTC. Translated: CASSRTRGLDYGYTF.

The CDR3 coding sequence is TGTGCCACCATCGGGACAGGGACCAGCAATCAGCCCCAGCATTTT. Protein: CATIGTGTSNQPQHF. The J gene is TRBJ1-5, the V gene TRBV19; 9 bases fit TRBD1. V shed 10 bases and J 1 base; nucleotides not matched to a gene: 8. CDR1 is LNHDA, CDR2 SQIVND, per germline (reference sequence). The length of the CDR3 is 15 residues.

In regard to this clone: One end of the junction is discordant with germline, which a read error may explain. The chain recombines TRBV7-7 with TRBJ1-5; D gene ambiguous. This CDR3 is built from 14 residues. Germline assignment: CDR1 SSHAT and CDR2 FNYEAQ (reference sequence). CDR3 coding DNA: TGTGCTAGCAGCTTTGGAAGGGACAATCAGCCCCAGCATTTT. As protein: CASSFGRDNQPQHF. The variable domain in full, completed from reference TRBV7-7 and TRBJ1-5, reads GAGVSQSPRYKVTKRGQDVTLRCDPISSHATLYWYQQALGQGPEFLTYFNYEAQPDKSGLPSDRFSAERPEGSISTLTIQRTEQRDSAMYRCASSFGRDNQPQHFGDGTRLSIL.

The V and J genes are TRBV7-2 and TRBJ2-4; D is uncertain. Germline values: CDR1 SGHTA, CDR2 FQGNSA. The CDR3 contains 15 residues. Deletions cut 3 bases from V and 0 bases from J, with 9 bases between. The CDR3 loop is CASSFGVGAKNIQYF. In nucleotides, the CDR3 is TGTGCCAGCAGCTTTGGGGTCGGAGCCAAAAACATTCAGTACTTC.

The chain links TRBV5-1 to TRBJ2-5; the D call may be TRBD1 or TRBD2 (5 bases each). Trimming took 4 bases from V and 10 from J, leaving 14 bases between them. Germline V gene lookup returns CDR1 SGHRS and CDR2 YFSETQ. The CDR3 consists of 12 residues. CDR3 in amino acids: CASSRYRDDQYF. DNA for the CDR3: TGCGCCAGCAGCCGATACCGGGACGACCAGTACTTC.

As to this clone: The sample has other DNA sequences that encode this CDR3 too. This chain uses TRBV18 with TRBJ1-5; a weak D match, TRBD1 (5 bases). This CDR3 is 15 amino acids long. V was pared by 3 bases and J by 0 bases, with 9 bases between. The germline CDR1 and CDR2 sequences are KGHSH and LQKENI. In nucleotides, the CDR3 is TGTGCCAGCTCACCCGAGGGGCATAGCAATCAGCCCCAGCATTTT. It codes for CASSPEGHSNQPQHF.

The J gene is TRBJ2-5, the V gene TRBV5-6, with TRBD1 as a possible D gene (5 bases). CDR1 is SGHDT and CDR2 is YYEEEE in the germline V gene. V lost 2 bases and J lost 1, with 9 bases in between. This CDR3 is 14 amino acids long. The CDR3 nucleotides read TGTGCCAGCAGCTTCGTACAGGTCCAAGAGACCCAGTACTTC. Translating it yields CASSFVQVQETQYF.

The V call is TRBV28, the J call TRBJ1-2; tentative D call: TRBD1 (6 bases). This CDR3 has 14 residues. Germline values: CDR1 MDHEN, CDR2 SYDVKM. V dropped 5 bases and J dropped 7 bases, with 17 bases sitting between them. The CDR3 is CASSMDSSQGGYTF. The CDR3 nucleotides read TGTGCCAGCAGTATGGACAGTTCTCAAGGTGGCTACACCTTC.

The chain combines TRBV7-3 with TRBJ2-5, with D perhaps being TRBD1 or TRBD2 (5 bases each). Between the trimmed V and J ends, which lost 5 bases and 5 bases, there was a span of 12 bases. The germline gives CDR1 SGHTA, CDR2 FQGTGA. The CDR3 length is 13 residues. The CDR3, as DNA: TGTGCCAGCAGCAGGGGACGTGAGGAGACCCAGTACTTC. Protein product: CASSRGREETQYF.

This rearrangement joins TRBV7-9 to TRBJ1-1; D unclear. The CDR3 totals 13 residues. V was pared by 3 bases and J by 0 bases, with 5 bases between. The germline CDR1 and CDR2 sequences are SEHNR and FQNEAQ (reference sequence). The CDR3 here is CASSFLVNTEAFF. CDR3 bases: TGTGCCAGCAGCTTTTTGGTGAACACTGAAGCTTTCTTT.

The chain is built from TRBV10-3 and TRBJ1-4; no firm D call. The V end lost 8 bases, the J end lost 5 bases, and 12 bases lay between the germline ends. The germline gives CDR1 ENHRY, CDR2 SYGVKD. CDR3 length: 13 amino acids. The CDR3, as DNA: TGTGCCATCCGAGACACCGTGAATGAAAAACTGTTTTTT. It yields the protein CAIRDTVNEKLFF.

This chain uses TRBV10-3 with TRBJ2-2; perhaps D is TRBD1 or TRBD2 (6 bases each). Trimming removed 2 bases at V and 0 bases at J, with 10 bases between. Germline assignment: CDR1 ENHRY and CDR2 SYGVKD. The length of the CDR3 is 16 residues. The CDR3 loop is CAISERGTSNTGELFF. In nucleotides, the CDR3 is TGTGCCATCAGTGAGCGCGGGACATCGAACACCGGGGAGCTGTTTTTT.

This clone has a single count. This chain uses TRBV28 with TRBJ1-1, with D perhaps matching TRBD1 (5 bases). CDR3 length: 13 amino acids. CDR1 MDHEN and CDR2 SYDVKM come from the germline V gene. Trimming took 8 bases from V and 1 from J, leaving 11 bases between them. The CDR3 here is CASLRGENTEAFF. In DNA, the CDR3 is TGTGCCAGCCTACGGGGGGAGAACACTGAAGCTTTCTTT.

V and J are TRBV2 and TRBJ1-6; D unresolved. Germline loops: CDR1 SNHLY, CDR2 FYNNEI. The length of the CDR3 is 14 residues. Trimming took 6 bases from V and 10 from J, leaving 16 bases between them. CDR3 DNA: TGTGCCAGCAGAGGTTCCGTGGGGAGCTCACCCCTCCACTTT. Translation: CASRGSVGSSPLHF.

The chain is built from TRBV28 and TRBJ1-6; no definite D call. The length of the CDR3 is 17 residues. Trimming pared 6 bases from V and 5 bases from J, leaving 20 bases between. The germline gives CDR1 MDHEN, CDR2 SYDVKM. The CDR3 is CASRLVRGFGNNSPLHF. The DNA of the CDR3 is TGTGCCAGCAGACTAGTTCGGGGTTTCGGGAATAATTCACCCCTCCACTTT.

This chain connects TRBV7-2 to TRBJ1-2; D is possibly TRBD1 (6 bases). The CDR3 sequence is 13 residues long. Looked up from germline, CDR1 is SGHTA and CDR2 is FQGNSA. V shed 6 bases and J shed 6 bases, with 14 bases lying between them. The CDR3 coding sequence is TGTGCCAGCAGTCAAAGCACAGGGAATGGCTACACCTTC. It translates to CASSQSTGNGYTF.

This chain uses TRBV5-4 with TRBJ2-2; 9 bases fit TRBD1. V dropped 3 bases and J dropped 4; count of bases not matched to a gene: 7. CDR3 length: 16 amino acids. Germline CDR1 SGHNT, CDR2 YYREEE (reference sequence). CDR3 nucleotide sequence: TGTGCCAGCAGCTCGGACAGGGGCGACCCCACCGGGGAGCTGTTTTTT. Its translation: CASSSDRGDPTGELFF.